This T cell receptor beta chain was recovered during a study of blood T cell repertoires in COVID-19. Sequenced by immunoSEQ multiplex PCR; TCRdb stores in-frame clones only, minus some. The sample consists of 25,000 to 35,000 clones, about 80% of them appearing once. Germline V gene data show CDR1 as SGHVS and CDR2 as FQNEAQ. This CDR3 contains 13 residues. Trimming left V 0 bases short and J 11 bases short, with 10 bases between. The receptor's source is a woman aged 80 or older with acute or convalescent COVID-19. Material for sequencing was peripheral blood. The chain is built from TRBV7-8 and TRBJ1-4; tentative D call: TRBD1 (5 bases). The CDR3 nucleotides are TGTGCCAGCAGCTTAGCCAGGGTGGAGAAACTGTTTTTT. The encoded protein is CASSLARVEKLFF.